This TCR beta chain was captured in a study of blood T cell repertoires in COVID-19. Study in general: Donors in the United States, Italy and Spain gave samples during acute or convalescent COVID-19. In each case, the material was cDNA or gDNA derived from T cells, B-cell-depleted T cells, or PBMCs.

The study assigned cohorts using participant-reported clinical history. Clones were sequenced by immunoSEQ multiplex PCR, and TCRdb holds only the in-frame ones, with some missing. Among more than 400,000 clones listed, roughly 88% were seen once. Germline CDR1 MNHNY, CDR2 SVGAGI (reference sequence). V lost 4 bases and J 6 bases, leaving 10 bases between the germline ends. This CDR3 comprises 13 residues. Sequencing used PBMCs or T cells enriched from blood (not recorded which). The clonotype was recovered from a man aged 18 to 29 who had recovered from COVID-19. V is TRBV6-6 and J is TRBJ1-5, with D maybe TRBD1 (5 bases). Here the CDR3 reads CASSFPGPQPQHF. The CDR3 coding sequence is TGTGCCAGCAGTTTCCCAGGGCCTCAGCCCCAGCATTTT.